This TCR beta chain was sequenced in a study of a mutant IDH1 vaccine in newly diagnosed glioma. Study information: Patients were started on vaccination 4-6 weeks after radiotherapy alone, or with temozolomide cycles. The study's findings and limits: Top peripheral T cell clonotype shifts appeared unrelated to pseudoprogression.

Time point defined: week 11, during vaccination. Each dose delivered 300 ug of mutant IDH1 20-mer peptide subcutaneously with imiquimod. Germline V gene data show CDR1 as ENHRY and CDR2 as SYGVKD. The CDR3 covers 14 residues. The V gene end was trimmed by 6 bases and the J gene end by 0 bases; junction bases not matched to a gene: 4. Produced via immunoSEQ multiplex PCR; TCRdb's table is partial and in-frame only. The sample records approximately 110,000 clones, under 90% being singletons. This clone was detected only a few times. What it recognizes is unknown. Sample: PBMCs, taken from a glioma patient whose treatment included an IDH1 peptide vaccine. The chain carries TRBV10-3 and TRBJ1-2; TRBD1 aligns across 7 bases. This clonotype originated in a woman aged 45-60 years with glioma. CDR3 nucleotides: TGTGCCATCAGGGGTAGGGGGCCTAACTATGGCTACACCTTC. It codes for CAIRGRGPNYGYTF.